The table lists the clone carrying this T cell receptor beta chain with a count of one. This entry is derived from a study of CD8+CD57+ T cells in acquired aplastic anemia. The authors sequenced patients whose flow cytometry had shown CD8+CD57+ cell expansion. Genomic DNA acted as the template from which TCR beta VDJ combination and CDR3 sequence profiling were carried out. TCRdb reanalysed the reads using MiXCR and keeps one entry per CDR3 protein. Of 150,000 to 160,000 distinct CDR3 sequences listed, 40% to 65% were seen once; the top ten hold roughly 12%. The V gene's germline CDR1 is DFQATT and CDR2 SNEGSKA (reference sequence). This CDR3 spans 15 amino acids. The V end lost 3 bases, the J end lost 1 base, and 15 bases lay between the germline ends.

Specimen: sorted CD4+, CD8+, or CD8+CD57+ T cells (not recorded which) from PBMCs. The chain combines TRBV20-1 with TRBJ2-5; tentative D call: TRBD1 (6 bases). This receptor was obtained from a human donor with aplastic anemia. CDR3 in amino acids: CSASLDSLTQETQYF. The CDR3 DNA sequence: TGCAGTGCTAGCCTGGACAGTCTTACCCAAGAGACCCAGTACTTC.